These 2 T cell receptor beta chains originate from one sample sequenced in a study of CD8 T cells in ankylosing spondylitis. TCRdb reanalysed the 5' RACE reads using MiXCR and keeps one entry per CDR3 protein. The repertoire has about 160,000 distinct CDR3 sequences, around 17% of them found once; the top ten carry roughly 7.7%. The sequenced sample was blood, either unsorted or a sorted T cell fraction (not recorded which). Every receptor here comes from a male donor with ankylosing spondylitis or in good health (not recorded which).

This clonotype was found a few times. This chain joins TRBV7-2 and TRBJ2-7; 7 nucleotides line up with TRBD2. The CDR3 has 14 residues. The V gene end was trimmed by 1 base and the J gene end by 6 bases; junction bases not matched to a gene: 6. Per germline, CDR1 SGHTA and CDR2 FQGNSA. CDR3 bases: TGTGCCAGCAGCTTAGGGGCGGGAGCGGTCGAGCAGTACTTC. Protein product: CASSLGAGAVEQYF. Full variable domain (rest looked up from reference TRBV7-2 and TRBJ2-7): GAGVSQSPSNKVTEKGKDVELRCDPISGHTALYWYRQSLGQGLEFLIYFQGNSAPDKSGLPSDRFSAERTGGSVSTLTIQRTQQEDSAVYLCASSLGAGAVEQYFGPGTRLTVT.

Many counts were recorded for this clonotype. The chain has TRBV5-5 and TRBJ2-3, with D maybe TRBD1 (6 bases). The CDR3 loop spans 16 amino acids. Germline V gives CDR1 SGHKS, CDR2 YYEKEE (reference sequence). V was pared by 2 bases and J by 0 bases, with 13 bases between. Here the CDR3 reads CASSFGYRDSTDTQYF. In DNA, the CDR3 is TGTGCCAGCAGCTTCGGGTACAGGGATAGCACAGATACGCAGTATTTT.